This T cell receptor beta chain was sequenced during a study of blood T cell repertoires in COVID-19. CDR1 is SGHRS and CDR2 is YFSETQ in the germline V gene. The V and J ends lost 1 base and 3 bases, in that order; junction bases with no gene match: 2. The CDR3 is 14 residues long. TCRdb's table, derived via immunoSEQ multiplex PCR, lists solely in-frame clones and lacks some. The data contain 190,000 or so clones, around 81% of them singletons. The V and J genes are TRBV5-1 and TRBJ2-3, with 7 nucleotides matching TRBD1. Input material: PBMCs or T cells enriched from blood (not recorded which). This receptor was taken from a man in his forties who had recovered from COVID-19. The CDR3 protein is CASSLNRGTDTQYF. The CDR3 DNA follows: TGCGCCAGCAGCTTGAACAGGGGAACAGATACGCAGTATTTT.